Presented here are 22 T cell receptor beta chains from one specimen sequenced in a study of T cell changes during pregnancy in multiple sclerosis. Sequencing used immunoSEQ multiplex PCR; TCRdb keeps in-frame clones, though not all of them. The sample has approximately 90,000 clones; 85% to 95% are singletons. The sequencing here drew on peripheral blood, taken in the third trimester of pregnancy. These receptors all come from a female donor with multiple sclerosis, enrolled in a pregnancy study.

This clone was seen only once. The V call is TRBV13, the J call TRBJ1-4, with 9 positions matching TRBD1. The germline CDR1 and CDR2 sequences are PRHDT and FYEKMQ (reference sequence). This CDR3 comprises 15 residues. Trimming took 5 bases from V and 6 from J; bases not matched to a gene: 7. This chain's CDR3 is CASSPRDRDHEKLFF. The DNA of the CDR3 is TGTGCCAGCAGCCCAAGGGACAGGGACCATGAAAAACTGTTTTTT.

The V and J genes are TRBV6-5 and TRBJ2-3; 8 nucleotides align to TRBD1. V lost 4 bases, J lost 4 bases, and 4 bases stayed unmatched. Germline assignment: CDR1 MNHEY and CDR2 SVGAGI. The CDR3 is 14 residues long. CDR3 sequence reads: CASSWQGAADTQYF. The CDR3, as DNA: TGTGCCAGCAGTTGGCAGGGGGCGGCAGATACGCAGTATTTT.

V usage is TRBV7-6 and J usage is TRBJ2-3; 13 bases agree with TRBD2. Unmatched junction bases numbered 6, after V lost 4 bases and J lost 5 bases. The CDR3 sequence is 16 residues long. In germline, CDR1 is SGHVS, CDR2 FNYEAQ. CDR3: CASSSGLAGDLDTQYF. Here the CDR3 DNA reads TGTGCCAGCAGCTCCGGACTAGCGGGAGACCTAGATACGCAGTATTTT.

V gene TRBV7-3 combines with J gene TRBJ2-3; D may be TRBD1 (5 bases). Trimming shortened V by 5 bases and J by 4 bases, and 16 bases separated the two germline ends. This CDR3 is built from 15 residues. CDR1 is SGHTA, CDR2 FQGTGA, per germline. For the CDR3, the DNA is TGTGCCAGCAGCCCCGGGCAGGGTATTCCAGATACGCAGTATTTT. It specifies CASSPGQGIPDTQYF.

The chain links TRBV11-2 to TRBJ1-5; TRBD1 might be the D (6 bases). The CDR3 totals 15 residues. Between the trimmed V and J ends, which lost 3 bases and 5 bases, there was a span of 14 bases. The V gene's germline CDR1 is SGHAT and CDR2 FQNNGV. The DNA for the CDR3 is TGTGCCAGCAGCTTGGGCAGGGGTTCGCATCAGCCCCAGCATTTT. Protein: CASSLGRGSHQPQHF.

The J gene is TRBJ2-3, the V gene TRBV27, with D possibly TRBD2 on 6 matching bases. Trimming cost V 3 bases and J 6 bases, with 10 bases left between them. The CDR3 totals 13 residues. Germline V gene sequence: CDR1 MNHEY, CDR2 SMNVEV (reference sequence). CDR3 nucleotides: TGTGCCAGCAGTTTTCGGGAGTCGGATACGCAGTATTTT. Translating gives CASSFRESDTQYF.

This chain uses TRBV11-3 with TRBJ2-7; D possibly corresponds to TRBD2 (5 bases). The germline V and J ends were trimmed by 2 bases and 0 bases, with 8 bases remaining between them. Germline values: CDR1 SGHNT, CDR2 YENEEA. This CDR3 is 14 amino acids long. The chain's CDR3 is CASSLYRDSYEQYF. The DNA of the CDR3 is TGTGCCAGCAGCTTATACCGGGACTCCTACGAGCAGTACTTC.

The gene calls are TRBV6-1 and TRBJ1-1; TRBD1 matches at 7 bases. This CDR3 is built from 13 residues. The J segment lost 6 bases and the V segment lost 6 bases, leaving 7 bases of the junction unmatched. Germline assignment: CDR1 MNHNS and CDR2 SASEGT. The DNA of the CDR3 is TGTGCCAGCAGGGACAGGCCGAGGGCTGAAGCTTTCTTT. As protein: CASRDRPRAEAFF.

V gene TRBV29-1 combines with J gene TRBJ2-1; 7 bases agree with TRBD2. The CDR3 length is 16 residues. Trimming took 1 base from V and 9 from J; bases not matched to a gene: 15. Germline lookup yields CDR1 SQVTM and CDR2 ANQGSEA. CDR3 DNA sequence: TGCAGCGTTGAAGTTGCGGGGGACTATATCCCAATTGAGCAGTTCTTC. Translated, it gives CSVEVAGDYIPIEQFF.

Here the CDR3 DNA reads TGCAGCGCTGGTAGAGTTGGGGGCGGCACTGAAGCTTTCTTT. Protein sequence: CSAGRVGGGTEAFF. The rearrangement links TRBV29-1 to TRBJ1-1, with D perhaps TRBD1 (6 bases). Trimming removed 7 bases at V and 4 bases at J, with 19 bases between. The germline V gene encodes CDR1 SQVTM and CDR2 ANQGSEA. The CDR3 loop spans 14 amino acids.

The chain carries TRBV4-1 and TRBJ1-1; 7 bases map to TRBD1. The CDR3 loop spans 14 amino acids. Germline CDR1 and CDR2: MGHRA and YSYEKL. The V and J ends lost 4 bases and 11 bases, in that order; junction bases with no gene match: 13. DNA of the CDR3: TGCGCCAGCAGCCCCCGACAGGGTGCGTTATCGGCTTTCTTT. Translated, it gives CASSPRQGALSAFF.

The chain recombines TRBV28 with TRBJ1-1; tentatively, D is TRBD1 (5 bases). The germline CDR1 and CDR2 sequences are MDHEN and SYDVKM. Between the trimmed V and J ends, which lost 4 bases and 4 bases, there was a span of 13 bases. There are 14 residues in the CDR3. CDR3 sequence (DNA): TGTGCCAGCAGTTCTAAGGGGTGGGCCACTGAAGCTTTCTTT. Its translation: CASSSKGWATEAFF.

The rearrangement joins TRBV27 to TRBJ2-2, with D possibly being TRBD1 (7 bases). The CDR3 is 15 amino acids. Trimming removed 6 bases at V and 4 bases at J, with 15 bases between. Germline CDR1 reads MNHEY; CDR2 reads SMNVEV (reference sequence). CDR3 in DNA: TGTGCCAGCAGCTTCCGACAGGGAGGCACCGGGGAGCTGTTTTTT. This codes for CASSFRQGGTGELFF.

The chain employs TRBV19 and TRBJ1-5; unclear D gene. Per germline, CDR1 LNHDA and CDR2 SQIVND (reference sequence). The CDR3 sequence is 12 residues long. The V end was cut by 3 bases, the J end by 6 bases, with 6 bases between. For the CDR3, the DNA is TGTGCCAGTAGTATCGGACTTCAGCCCCAGCATTTT. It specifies CASSIGLQPQHF.

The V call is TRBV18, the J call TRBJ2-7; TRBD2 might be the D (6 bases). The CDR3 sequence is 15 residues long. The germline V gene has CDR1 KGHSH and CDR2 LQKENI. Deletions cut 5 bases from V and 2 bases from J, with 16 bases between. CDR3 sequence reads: CASSSSRASAYEQYF. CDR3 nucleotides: TGTGCCAGCTCATCCTCGCGAGCTAGCGCCTACGAGCAGTACTTC.

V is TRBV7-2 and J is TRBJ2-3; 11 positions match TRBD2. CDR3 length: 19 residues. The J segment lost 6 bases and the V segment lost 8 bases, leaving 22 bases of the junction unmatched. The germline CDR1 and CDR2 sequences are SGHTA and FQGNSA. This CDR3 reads CASGSVPPLLAGAGDTQYF. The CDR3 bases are TGTGCCAGCGGCTCGGTACCCCCTCTACTAGCGGGAGCAGGCGATACGCAGTATTTT.

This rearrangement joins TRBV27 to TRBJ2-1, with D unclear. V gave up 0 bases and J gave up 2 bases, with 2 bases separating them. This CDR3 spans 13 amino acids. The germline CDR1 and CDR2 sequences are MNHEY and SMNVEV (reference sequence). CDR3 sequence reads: CASSLSAYNEQFF. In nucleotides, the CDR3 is TGTGCCAGCAGTTTATCCGCCTACAATGAGCAGTTCTTC.

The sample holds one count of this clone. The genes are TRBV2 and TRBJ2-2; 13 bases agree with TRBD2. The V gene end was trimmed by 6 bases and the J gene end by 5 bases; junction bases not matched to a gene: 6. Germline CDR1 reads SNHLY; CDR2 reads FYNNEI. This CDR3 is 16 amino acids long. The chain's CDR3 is CASRPGLAGRTGELFF. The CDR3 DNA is TGTGCCAGCAGACCGGGACTAGCGGGACGGACCGGGGAGCTGTTTTTT.

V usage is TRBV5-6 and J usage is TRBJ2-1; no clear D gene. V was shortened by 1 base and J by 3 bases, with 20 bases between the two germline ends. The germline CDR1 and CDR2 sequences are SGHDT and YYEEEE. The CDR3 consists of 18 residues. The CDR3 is CASSLSLVTGALYNEQFF. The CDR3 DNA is TGTGCCAGCAGCTTGTCTCTCGTGACGGGTGCGCTCTACAATGAGCAGTTCTTC.

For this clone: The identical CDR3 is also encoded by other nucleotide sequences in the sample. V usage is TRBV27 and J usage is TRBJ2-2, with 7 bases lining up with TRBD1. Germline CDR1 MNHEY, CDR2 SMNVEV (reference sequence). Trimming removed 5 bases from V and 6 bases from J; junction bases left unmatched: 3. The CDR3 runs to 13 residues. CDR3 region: CASSNRGPGELFF. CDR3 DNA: TGTGCCAGCAGTAACAGGGGCCCCGGGGAGCTGTTTTTT.

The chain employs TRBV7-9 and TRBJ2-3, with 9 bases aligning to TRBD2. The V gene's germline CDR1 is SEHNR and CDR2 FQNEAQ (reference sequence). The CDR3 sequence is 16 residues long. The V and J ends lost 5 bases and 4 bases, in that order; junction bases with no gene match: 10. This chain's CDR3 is CASSPTRGLAPDTQYF. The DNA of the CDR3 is TGTGCCAGCAGCCCCACCCGCGGACTAGCGCCAGATACGCAGTATTTT.

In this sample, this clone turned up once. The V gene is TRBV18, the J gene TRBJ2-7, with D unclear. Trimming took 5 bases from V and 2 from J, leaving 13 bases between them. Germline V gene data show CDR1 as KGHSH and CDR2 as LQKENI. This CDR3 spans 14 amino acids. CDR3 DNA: TGTGCCAGCTCAATAGGTACAGCAACCTACGAGCAGTACTTC. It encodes CASSIGTATYEQYF.